The entry that follows covers one T cell receptor (beta chain) sequence. The entry originates in a study of blood T cell repertoires in COVID-19. Study overall: Italy, Spain and the United States were the sources of the convalescent and acute COVID-19 samples. The cDNA or gDNA used as material had been derived from T cells, B-cell-depleted T cells, or PBMCs.

Repertoires were generated with immunoSEQ multiplex PCR, while TCRdb's copy carries only in-frame clones and drops some. The table includes about 70,000 clones, 88% detected once. Germline lookup yields CDR1 MNHEY and CDR2 SVGEGT. This CDR3 has 16 amino acids. V lost 0 bases to trimming and J lost 5 bases, with 15 bases between them. The sample taken for sequencing was peripheral blood. The sequence was obtained from a human donor in a cohort sampled during active COVID-19. V gene TRBV6-2 or TRBV6-3 combines with J gene TRBJ2-3, with a tentative D call TRBD1 (6 bases). CDR3 amino acids: CASSYSMGAGKDTQYF. The CDR3 DNA sequence: TGTGCCAGCAGTTACTCGATGGGGGCTGGGAAAGATACGCAGTATTTT.